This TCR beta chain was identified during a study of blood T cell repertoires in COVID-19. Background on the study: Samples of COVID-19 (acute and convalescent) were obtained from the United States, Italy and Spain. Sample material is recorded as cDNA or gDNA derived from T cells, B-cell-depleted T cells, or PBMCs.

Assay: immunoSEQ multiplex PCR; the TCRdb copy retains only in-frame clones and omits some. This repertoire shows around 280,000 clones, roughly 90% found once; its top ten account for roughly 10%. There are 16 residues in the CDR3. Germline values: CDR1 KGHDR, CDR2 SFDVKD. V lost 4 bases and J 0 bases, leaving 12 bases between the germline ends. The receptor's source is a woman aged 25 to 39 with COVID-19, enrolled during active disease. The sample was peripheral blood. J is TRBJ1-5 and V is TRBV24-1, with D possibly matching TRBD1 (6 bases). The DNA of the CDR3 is TGTGCCACCAGTGAAGCGGGACAAAATAGCAATCAGCCCCAGCATTTT. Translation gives CATSEAGQNSNQPQHF.